The 23 T cell receptor beta chains given below trace back to one sample, sequenced in a study of blood T cell repertoires in COVID-19. Clones were sequenced by immunoSEQ multiplex PCR, and TCRdb holds only the in-frame ones, with some missing. Here the sample spans more than 150,000 clones, 88% being singletons. Sequencing was carried out using peripheral blood. These receptors were collected from a woman in her 70s with acute or convalescent COVID-19.

The V and J genes are TRBV5-1 and TRBJ2-5, with 10 nucleotides matching TRBD1. With V trimmed by 3 bases and J by 7 bases, 9 bases remained unmatched. The CDR3 has 15 amino acids. From germline, CDR1 is SGHRS and CDR2 YFSETQ. The CDR3, as DNA: TGCGCCAGCAGCTCCGAAGGGACAGGGGAGCCGACCCAGTACTTC. This gives the protein CASSSEGTGEPTQYF.

The chain recombines TRBV18 with TRBJ1-1; possibly TRBD1 for D (6 bases). This CDR3 spans 11 amino acids. From germline, CDR1 is KGHSH and CDR2 LQKENI. V dropped 6 bases and J dropped 8 bases, with 10 bases sitting between them. CDR3 sequence: CASSPDSEAFF. CDR3 DNA: TGTGCCAGCTCCCCGGACAGCGAAGCTTTCTTT.

In this sample, this clone turned up a few times. V usage is TRBV7-9 and J usage is TRBJ1-2; D remains unclear. Deletions cut 4 bases from V and 7 bases from J, with 19 bases between. This CDR3 has 15 amino acids. Germline V lookup: CDR1 SEHNR, CDR2 FQNEAQ (reference sequence). The CDR3 region is CASSSAFLAGSGYTF. The CDR3 DNA is TGTGCCAGCAGCTCTGCCTTTCTTGCGGGGTCTGGCTACACCTTC. Based on the CDR3 plus reference TRBV7-9 and TRBJ1-2, the full variable domain is DTGVSQNPRHKITKRGQNVTFRCDPISEHNRLYWYRQTLGQGPEFLTYFQNEAQLEKSRLLSDRFSAERPKGSFSTLEIQRTEQGDSAMYLCASSSAFLAGSGYTFGSGTRLTVV.

The chain links TRBV7-9 to TRBJ1-2, with 9 bases lining up with TRBD1. This CDR3 comprises 15 residues. V dropped 1 base and J dropped 7; count of bases not matched to a gene: 7. Germline loops: CDR1 SEHNR, CDR2 FQNEAQ (reference sequence). As DNA, the CDR3 is TGTGCCAGCAGCTTAGACGGGACAGGGTGGTTTGGCTACACCTTC. Residues: CASSLDGTGWFGYTF.

The chain employs TRBV10-3 and TRBJ1-4, with TRBD1 matching 7 bases. The CDR3 runs 15 residues. The germline V gene encodes CDR1 ENHRY and CDR2 SYGVKD. With 9 bases clipped from V and 10 bases from J, the junction kept 17 bases outside the gene matches. This CDR3 is CAISQGVEGERKLFF. CDR3 coding DNA: TGTGCCATTTCCCAGGGGGTGGAGGGGGAGCGAAAACTGTTTTTT.

The chain recombines TRBV2 with TRBJ2-5; perhaps TRBD1 as D (6 bases). Germline V lookup: CDR1 SNHLY, CDR2 FYNNEI. Trimming removed 10 bases from V and 2 bases from J, with 17 bases in between. The CDR3 length is 14 residues. The CDR3 nucleotides are TGTGCCAACGCCAGGGGAAGTATTCAAGAGACCCAGTACTTC. Its translation: CANARGSIQETQYF.

The V and J genes are TRBV5-1 and TRBJ1-5, with D perhaps matching TRBD1 (5 bases). The V gene's germline CDR1 is SGHRS and CDR2 YFSETQ. Trimming stripped 0 bases from V and 2 bases from J, with 9 bases between. This CDR3 comprises 15 residues. This CDR3 reads CASSLEGMGNQPQHF. Here the CDR3 DNA reads TGCGCCAGCAGCTTGGAGGGGATGGGCAATCAGCCCCAGCATTTT.

The chain recombines TRBV2 with TRBJ1-1; TRBD1 matches 8 bases. The trim removed 6 bases at V and 1 base at J, leaving 13 bases unmatched. Germline CDR1 reads SNHLY; CDR2 reads FYNNEI. The CDR3 totals 17 residues. The CDR3, as DNA: TGTGCCAGCAGCAGGGCGGGACAGGCTTTTGGGAACACTGAAGCTTTCTTT. Protein product: CASSRAGQAFGNTEAFF.

The J gene is TRBJ2-3, the V gene TRBV7-3, with a weak D call TRBD2 (7 bases). The germline gives CDR1 SGHTA, CDR2 FQGTGA. Trimming left V 0 bases short and J 2 bases short, with 9 bases between. The CDR3 runs 15 residues. In nucleotides, the CDR3 is TGTGCCAGCAGCTTAACAGGGGGGGTCACAGATACGCAGTATTTT. It encodes CASSLTGGVTDTQYF.

The V and J genes are TRBV19 and TRBJ1-1, with 11 bases identical to TRBD1. The CDR3 is 16 residues long. V was pared by 5 bases and J by 4 bases, with 9 bases of the junction left unmatched. Germline assignment: CDR1 LNHDA and CDR2 SQIVND (reference sequence). DNA of the CDR3: TGTGCCAGTAGTCCACGGACAGGGGGCCTTCCCACTGAAGCTTTCTTT. Protein: CASSPRTGGLPTEAFF.

This chain joins TRBV18 and TRBJ1-2, with D tentatively TRBD1 (5 bases). Germline V gives CDR1 KGHSH, CDR2 LQKENI. Between the trimmed V and J ends, which lost 0 bases and 8 bases, there was a span of 10 bases. The CDR3 extends over 13 amino acids. CDR3 sequence reads: CASSPPKGLGYTF. CDR3 DNA: TGTGCCAGCTCACCACCGAAGGGGTTAGGCTACACCTTC.

This clone was seen a single time. The J gene is TRBJ1-3, the V gene TRBV7-2, with 9 positions matching TRBD1. The length of the CDR3 is 14 residues. Looked up from germline, CDR1 is SGHTA and CDR2 is FQGNSA. Trimming at V came to 6 bases and at J to 9 bases, leaving 9 bases not matched to a gene. CDR3 coding DNA: TGTGCCAGCAGGAAGACAGGGGGGGTCCGCACCATATATTTT. Encoded protein: CASRKTGGVRTIYF.

The chain has TRBV2 and TRBJ2-7; weak D call: TRBD2 (6 bases). Between the trimmed V and J ends, which lost 6 bases and 12 bases, there was a span of 15 bases. Germline assignment: CDR1 SNHLY and CDR2 FYNNEI. The CDR3 totals 11 residues. CDR3: CASSPGTRRYF. The DNA of the CDR3 is TGTGCCAGCAGCCCGGGGACTCGGCGGTACTTC.

This clone has a handful of counts. The genes are TRBV4-2 and TRBJ2-7; 7 bases align to TRBD2. Germline assignment: CDR1 LGHNA and CDR2 YNFKEQ. This CDR3 contains 15 residues. Trimming took 2 bases from V and 0 from J; bases not matched to a gene: 4. CDR3 loop: CASSQQTGGSYEQYF. Written as DNA, the CDR3 is TGTGCCAGCAGCCAACAGACGGGGGGCTCCTACGAGCAGTACTTC.

CDR3 DNA: TGTGCCAGTAGTATGACCGGGAAAAAGCAGCCCCAGCATTTT. It encodes CASSMTGKKQPQHF. The chain uses TRBV19 and TRBJ1-5, with D unclear. The germline V gene encodes CDR1 LNHDA and CDR2 SQIVND (reference sequence). The V end lost 3 bases, the J end lost 7 bases, and 13 bases lay between the germline ends. The length of the CDR3 is 14 residues.

The V and J genes are TRBV18 and TRBJ2-1, with TRBD2 matching 11 bases. The CDR3 covers 19 residues. The ends lost 0 bases at V and 4 bases at J; junction bases unmatched: 11. Germline values: CDR1 KGHSH, CDR2 LQKENI. The CDR3 here is CASSPPGIAGGLVYNEQFF. The CDR3 region has the DNA TGTGCCAGCTCACCACCGGGAATAGCGGGGGGGCTGGTTTACAATGAGCAGTTCTTC.

The chain joins TRBV11-2 to TRBJ1-2; possible D gene TRBD1, 6 bases. The CDR3 runs 14 residues. V was shortened by 8 bases and J by 5 bases, with 18 bases between the two germline ends. CDR1 is SGHAT and CDR2 is FQNNGV in the germline V gene. CDR3 DNA sequence: TGTGCCAGCGGCAGGACGTCAGGGGTATATGGCTACACCTTC. It codes for CASGRTSGVYGYTF. The full variable domain, with the rest looked up from reference TRBV11-2 and TRBJ1-2, is EAGVAQSPRYKIIEKRQSVAFWCNPISGHATLYWYQQILGQGPKLLIQFQNNGVVDDSQLPKDRFSAERLKGVDSTLKIQPAKLEDSAVYLCASGRTSGVYGYTFGSGTRLTVV.

This clone was detected only a few times. J is TRBJ2-2 and V is TRBV4-2, with D uncertain. The CDR3 totals 15 residues. V lost 3 bases and J 2 bases, leaving 10 bases between the germline ends. Germline CDR1 reads LGHNA; CDR2 reads YNFKEQ. The CDR3 reads CASSHPRLNTGELFF. The CDR3 DNA sequence: TGTGCCAGCAGCCATCCGCGCCTTAACACCGGGGAGCTGTTTTTT.

This chain joins TRBV27 and TRBJ1-5, with D uncertain. In germline, CDR1 is MNHEY, CDR2 SMNVEV (reference sequence). Between the trimmed V and J ends, which lost 1 base and 3 bases, there was a span of 13 bases. This CDR3 has 16 residues. CDR3 coding DNA: TGTGCCAGCAGTTTATTAGGTAGCTTCACCAATCAGCCCCAGCATTTT. Protein: CASSLLGSFTNQPQHF.

The chain combines TRBV28 with TRBJ2-7; a weak D match, TRBD1 (7 bases). The length of the CDR3 is 15 residues. CDR1 and CDR2 (germline): MDHEN, SYDVKM. V was shortened by 5 bases and J by 0 bases, with 14 bases between the two germline ends. In nucleotides, the CDR3 is TGTGCCAGCAGTCCCAGGGGGGTCAGCTCCTACGAGCAGTACGTC. Translated: CASSPRGVSSYEQYV.

The chain recombines TRBV10-1 with TRBJ1-1, with 8 bases that match TRBD1. The CDR3 is 13 amino acids. Trimming removed 6 bases from V and 7 bases from J; junction bases left unmatched: 7. Germline V gives CDR1 WNHNN, CDR2 SYGVQD (reference sequence). Written as DNA, the CDR3 is TGCGCCAGCAGAGCCTCGGGACAGGATGAAGCTTTCTTT. This sequence encodes CASRASGQDEAFF.

This rearrangement joins TRBV28 to TRBJ2-7, with D perhaps TRBD2 (6 bases). Germline values: CDR1 MDHEN, CDR2 SYDVKM. V lost 8 bases, J lost 5 bases, and 16 bases lay in between. The CDR3 length is 13 residues. For the CDR3, the DNA is TGTGCCAGCGTGTGGGGTGGAGGGAACGAGCAGTACTTC. Amino acids: CASVWGGGNEQYF.

The chain links TRBV7-2 to TRBJ1-2; D not certain. The germline V and J ends were trimmed by 4 bases and 3 bases, with 15 bases remaining between them. The CDR3 is 15 amino acids. Germline-derived CDR1 and CDR2 are SGHTA and FQGNSA. The CDR3 is CASSSPSGNHYGYTF. CDR3 bases: TGTGCCAGCAGCTCCCCCTCCGGGAATCACTATGGCTACACCTTC.